This T cell receptor beta chain was identified during a study of blood T cells in healthy people across ages (dated by TCRdb to about 2015). Regarding the study in general: In model experiments, template switching captured about one uniquely barcoded TCR beta cDNA molecule for every two T cells. Age-related changes in TCR beta repertoire diversity were measured in the study by deep sequencing normalized with unique cDNA molecular identifiers. The donors were divided into four age groups: young (average about 15 years), middle-aged (almost 40), aged (roughly 60) and long-lived (82). Donors of different ages were randomly distributed across sequencing lanes to avoid experimental bias. Two additional independent replicas of 1 million unique cDNA reads from the same blood draw were analyzed for two donors (one aged 18 to 29 and one aged 80 or older).

What the work shows at the level of the full study, not this receptor alone: Observed TCR beta diversity per million T cells fell roughly linearly with age, and a significant reduction was already apparent by age about 38. Compared with the aged group, the long-lived group had more naive CD4+ T cells, fewer expanded clones and increased TCR diversity, a pattern suggesting age selection. Bulk unsorted PBMC profiling prevented conclusive comparison of naive and antigen-experienced compartments. Observed TCR beta diversity correlated strongly with the percentage of naive T cells measured by flow cytometry. Total diversity estimates from one million sequenced T cells were considered lower bounds and underestimates. Donor CMV infection status was unknown, potentially confounding age-related changes in expanded clonotypes.

Donors were 35 to 40 systemically healthy Caucasian individuals from Russia aged roughly 6 to 95 years. Each donor gave 8 to 10 milliliters of peripheral blood, collected into EDTA-treated Vacutainer tubes. Ficoll-Paque density-gradient centrifugation was used to isolate PBMCs, with at least 7 million per sample. Total RNA, at least 5 micrograms per sample, was extracted from PBMCs with Trizol reagent. Naive CD45RAhigh/CD27high T cell percentages were measured by flow cytometry on a PBMC aliquot from every donor. Counted from cysteine to phenylalanine, this CDR3 has 12 amino acids. Left in the record is the CDR3 DNA by itself, 36 bases read in frame from the first base. For CDR1 and CDR2, the germline V gene lists SQVTM and ANQGSEA. V is shortened by 1 base, J by 7 bases, and the region joining them spans 10 bases. Libraries came from 5' RACE. TCRdb shows the sequencer as Illumina HiSeq 2500. A second PCR of roughly 6 to 12 cycles was performed with a sample-barcoded 5' primer and a J-beta primer mix. Each TCR beta cDNA molecule received a unique molecular identifier from a template-switch 5' adaptor carrying 12 random nucleotides. Each sample yielded at least 3 million CDR3-containing paired-end reads. First-strand cDNA synthesis was performed from all RNA using the Mint cDNA synthesis kit, with priming by a TRBC-specific oligonucleotide. Following uracil-DNA glycosylase treatment, all cDNA underwent a first 18-cycle PCR with the universal primers M1SS and BC2_uni_R. In the authors' own workflow: For normalization, 1 million high-quality reads were randomly selected from each sample, with every read carrying a distinct molecular identifier. Reads with shared molecular identifiers were discarded instead of being binned into consensus sequences. CDR3 identification, clonotype clustering and error correction used MiTCR with a Q25 quality threshold and the strictest error-elimination algorithm. A nonparametric unseen species model using Euler transformation provided a lower-bound estimate of total TCR beta diversity. TCRdb applied fastp at Q25 and MiXCR to the public reads, then kept only in-frame beta chains. Rows matching on CDR3 protein sequence are summarized as one entry with the most common DNA and genes. TCRdb assigned the V and J calls; the authors' analysis was not used. This sample comprises over 700,000 distinct CDR3 sequences, about 48% of them detected only once. The top ten clones comprise roughly two fifths of the sample.

Worth noting for this clonotype: Its recognized antigen is unknown. Base qualities were left out, and no much larger clone turns up one base away.

Sample: blood. This receptor was identified in an elderly man in good health. Rearrangement joined TRBV29-1 to TRBJ2-5, with no confident D gene call. The DNA reads TGCAGCGTTGAAGGAAGCGCGCGGACCCAGTACTTC. It translates to CSVEGSARTQYF.